Listed below are T cell receptor beta chains from one sample, sequenced in a study of shared clonotypes between healthy human individuals. TCRdb keeps only in-frame clones here, not all; method: immunoSEQ multiplex PCR. The profile covers roughly 2.6 million clones, with approximately 94% appearing a single time and roughly 0.15% taken by the ten largest. Sequencing input: naive CD4+ T cells sorted from blood. These TCRs come from a man aged 18 to 29 in good health. CDR3s include the opening cysteine and the closing phenylalanine or tryptophan. The D gene is left open where the match is weak. Clone size is stated in some rows and not others, as once, few, many or a class when expanded.

V gene	J gene	D gene	clone size	CDR3 DNA	CDR3 protein
TRBV10-3	TRBJ2-7	TRBD1	NA	TGTGCCATCACCCCGGGACAGGGGGTCTACGAGCAGTACTTC	CAITPGQGVYEQYF
TRBV6-5	TRBJ1-2	NA	NA	TGTGCCAGCAGTTACTCGAGAGGGGACACCTATGGCTACACCTTC	CASSYSRGDTYGYTF
TRBV2	TRBJ2-7	TRBD2	NA	TGTGCCAGCAGTACCCCTGGGACTAGCGGGGGGGTTTCCTACGAGCAGTACTTC	CASSTPGTSGGVSYEQYF
TRBV2	TRBJ1-1	NA	NA	TGTGCCAGCAGTAGGTCCGGTTATAATAGAGACACTGAAGCTTTCTTT	CASSRSGYNRDTEAFF
TRBV4-1	TRBJ1-4	NA	NA	TGCGCCAGCAGCCAAGATCATGGGGCAACTAATGAAAAACTGTTTTTT	CASSQDHGATNEKLFF
TRBV6-1	TRBJ2-7	TRBD1	NA	TGTGCCAGCAGGGGGCAGGGGGCATCCGCCTACGAGCAGTACTTC	CASRGQGASAYEQYF
TRBV7-3	TRBJ1-1	NA	NA	TGTGCCAGCAGCCTATCGGACTCCCAGGGCCAAGCTTTCTTT	CASSLSDSQGQAFF
TRBV6-4	TRBJ2-6	TRBD1	NA	TGTGCCAGCATCCGAGACAGGGGCGACTCTGGGGCCAACGTCCTGACTTTC	CASIRDRGDSGANVLTF
TRBV30	TRBJ2-7	TRBD1	NA	TGTGCCTGGAGCGATCCCCCCGGACAGGGATTGTACGAGCAGTACTTC	CAWSDPPGQGLYEQYF
TRBV7-2	TRBJ1-5	NA	NA	TGTGCCAGCAGCTTAGCGGTGGGAAATCAGCCCCAGCATTTT	CASSLAVGNQPQHF
TRBV7-2	TRBJ2-7	NA	NA	TGTGCCAGCAGGGTTAGCCGGGACTCCATCTACGAGCAGTACTTC	CASRVSRDSIYEQYF
TRBV15	TRBJ2-3	NA	NA	TGTGCCACCAGCAGAGATTTCGGGGGGCTTAAAGATACGCAGTATTTT	CATSRDFGGLKDTQYF
TRBV7-9	TRBJ1-5	TRBD1	NA	TGTGCCAGCAGCTTGGGAACAGGGGCGGGTCAGCCCCAGCATTTT	CASSLGTGAGQPQHF
TRBV20-1	TRBJ2-2	NA	once	TGCAGTGCTAGAGGGGTCGGGGAGCTGTTTTTT	CSARGVGELFF
TRBV5-6	TRBJ1-1	NA	NA	TGTGCCAGCAGCCGGTTTGGGGGGCCTCCTAACATGAACACTGAAGCTTTCTTT	CASSRFGGPPNMNTEAFF
TRBV27	TRBJ1-2	TRBD1	NA	TGTGCCAGCAGTTTATCGGGGACAGGGGATGGCTACACCTTC	CASSLSGTGDGYTF
TRBV12-5	TRBJ2-1	TRBD2	NA	TGTGCTAGTGCTTTGAGCGGGAGTCCCTACAATGAGCAGTTCTTC	CASALSGSPYNEQFF
TRBV7-8	TRBJ1-5	NA	NA	TGTGCCAGCAGCCCGTCTCGGATACCTCAGCCCCAGCATTTT	CASSPSRIPQPQHF
TRBV5-1	TRBJ2-3	TRBD2	NA	TGCGCCAGCAGCGGGGGACTAGCGGGAGCAAGCACAGATACGCAGTATTTT	CASSGGLAGASTDTQYF
TRBV5-1	TRBJ1-1	NA	NA	TGTGCCAGCAGCTTGGTCAGTTTGAACACTGAAGCTTTCTTT	CASSLVSLNTEAFF
TRBV18	TRBJ2-7	NA	NA	TGTGCCAGCTCAGTTTCCGGGTTTGGGGGCTACGAGCAGTACTTC	CASSVSGFGGYEQYF
TRBV27	TRBJ1-1	NA	NA	TGTGCCAGCAGTCCAGTGATGGGGTGGGTGGGGACTGAAGCTTTCTTT	CASSPVMGWVGTEAFF
TRBV11-2	TRBJ2-1	TRBD2	NA	TGTGCCAGCAGCTTAGATGGACTAGCGGGTGGGGCGCAGTTCTTC	CASSLDGLAGGAQFF
TRBV19	TRBJ2-2	TRBD1	NA	TGTGCCAGTAGTATAATACAGGGGGCAACCGGGGAGCTGTTTTTT	CASSIIQGATGELFF
TRBV9	TRBJ2-3	NA	NA	TGTGCCAGCAGCGTAGACCCCTCGAATCAAGATACGCAGTATTTT	CASSVDPSNQDTQYF
TRBV5-1	TRBJ1-1	NA	NA	TGCGCCAGCAGGTCCTTTCCAGGGCTCACTGAAGCTTTCTTT	CASRSFPGLTEAFF
TRBV19	TRBJ2-6	TRBD1	NA	TGTGCCAGTAGTATACTGGACAGGGGATTCTCTGGGGCCAACGTCCTGACTTTC	CASSILDRGFSGANVLTF
TRBV5-3	TRBJ2-7	NA	once	TGTGCCAGAAGCTTGGCTGTTGTTTGGGGACCATCCTACGAGCAGTACTTC	CARSLAVVWGPSYEQYF
TRBV7-2	TRBJ2-7	TRBD2	NA	TGTGCCAGCAGCAAGGGAGGGTCAAGCTCCTACGAGCAGTACTTC	CASSKGGSSSYEQYF
TRBV7-9	TRBJ2-5	NA	NA	TGTGCCAGCAGCTTAGGTGGGAGCGAGACCCAGTACTTC	CASSLGGSETQYF
TRBV30	TRBJ2-1	NA	few	TGTGCCTGGAGTGTACCGTCCGAGCAGTTCTTC	CAWSVPSEQFF
TRBV19	TRBJ2-1	TRBD2	NA	TGTGCCACCCGATCCGGGACTAGCGCCCACAATGAGCAGTTCTTC	CATRSGTSAHNEQFF
TRBV28	TRBJ1-4	NA	NA	TGTGCCAGCAGTTTGGGGAATGAAAAACTGTTTTTT	CASSLGNEKLFF
TRBV25-1	TRBJ1-2	NA	once	TGTGCCGGAACCACAGGGTACCGTGGCTACACCTTC	CAGTTGYRGYTF
TRBV19	TRBJ1-6	TRBD1	NA	TGTGCCAGCACAGGGGGAGGCTCACCCCTCCACTTT	CASTGGGSPLHF
TRBV12-5	TRBJ2-1	NA	NA	TGTGCTAGTGGGGGGGCTACCTACAATGAGCAGTTCTTC	CASGGATYNEQFF
TRBV7-2	TRBJ2-1	TRBD2	NA	TGTGCCAGCAGCTTACAGGGACTAGCCGGGTACAATGAGCAGTTCTTC	CASSLQGLAGYNEQFF
TRBV11-2	TRBJ1-4	NA	NA	TGTGCCAGCAGCGGGGCGGATGAAAAACTGTTTTTT	CASSGADEKLFF
TRBV29-1	TRBJ2-7	TRBD1	once	TGCAGCGTTGGTCTGGGACAGGGGAGCTCCTACGAGCAGTACTTC	CSVGLGQGSSYEQYF
TRBV30	TRBJ1-4	NA	NA	TGTGCCTGGAGTCCCAGAAACATTAATGAAAAACTGTTTTTT	CAWSPRNINEKLFF
TRBV5-1	TRBJ2-5	NA	NA	TGCGCCAGCAGCTTGGGATCTCGTGACAGTCAAGAGACCCAGTACTTC	CASSLGSRDSQETQYF
TRBV2	TRBJ2-7	NA	NA	TGTGCCAGCGCTTATCTAGGCCCCTACGAGCAGTACTTC	CASAYLGPYEQYF